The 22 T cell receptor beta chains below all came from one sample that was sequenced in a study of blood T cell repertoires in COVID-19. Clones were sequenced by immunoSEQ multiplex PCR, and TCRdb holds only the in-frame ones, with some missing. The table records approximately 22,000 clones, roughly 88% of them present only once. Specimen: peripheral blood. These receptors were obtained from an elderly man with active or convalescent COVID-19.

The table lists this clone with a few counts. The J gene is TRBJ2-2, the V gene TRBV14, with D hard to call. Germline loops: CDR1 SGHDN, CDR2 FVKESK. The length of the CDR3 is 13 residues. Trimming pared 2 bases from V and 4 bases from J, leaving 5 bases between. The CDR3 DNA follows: TGTGCCAGCAGCCAACAAGCCACCGGGGAGCTGTTTTTT. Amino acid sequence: CASSQQATGELFF.

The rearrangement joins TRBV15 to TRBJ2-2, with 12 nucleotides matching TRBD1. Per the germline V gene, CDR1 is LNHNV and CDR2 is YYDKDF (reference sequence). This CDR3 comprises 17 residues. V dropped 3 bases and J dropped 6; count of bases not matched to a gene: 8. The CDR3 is CATSSDLGTGGAGELFF. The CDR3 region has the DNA TGTGCCACCAGCAGTGATTTGGGGACAGGGGGCGCCGGGGAGCTGTTTTTT.

In DNA, the CDR3 is TGTGCCAGTACCAGAACCGGACAGCTGAACACTGAAGCTTTCTTT. Translating gives CASTRTGQLNTEAFF. The chain employs TRBV19 and TRBJ1-1, with D maybe TRBD1 (6 bases). Deletions cut 7 bases from V and 0 bases from J, with 15 bases between. The CDR3 consists of 15 residues. Germline CDR1 is LNHDA and CDR2 is SQIVND (reference sequence).

CDR3 in DNA: TGTGCCACCTGCCTCGGGACAGCCACAGATACGCAGTATTTT. Amino acid sequence: CATCLGTATDTQYF. The chain carries TRBV27 and TRBJ2-3, with 7 bases aligning to TRBD1. The CDR3 contains 14 residues. The germline CDR1 and CDR2 sequences are MNHEY and SMNVEV (reference sequence). J was trimmed by 2 bases and V by 10 bases; bases with no gene match: 9.

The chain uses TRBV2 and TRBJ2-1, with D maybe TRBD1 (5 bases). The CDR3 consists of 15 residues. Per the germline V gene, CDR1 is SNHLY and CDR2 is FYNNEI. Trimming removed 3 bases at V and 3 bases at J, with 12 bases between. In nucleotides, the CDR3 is TGTGCCAGCAGTGAGACACAGGCCTTCTACAATGAGCAGTTCTTC. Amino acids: CASSETQAFYNEQFF.

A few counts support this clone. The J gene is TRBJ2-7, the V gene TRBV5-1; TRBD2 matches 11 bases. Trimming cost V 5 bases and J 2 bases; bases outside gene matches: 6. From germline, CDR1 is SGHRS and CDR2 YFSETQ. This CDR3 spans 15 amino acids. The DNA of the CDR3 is TGCGCCAGCAGTCTGACTAGCGGGGTGGCCTACGAGCAGTACTTC. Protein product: CASSLTSGVAYEQYF.

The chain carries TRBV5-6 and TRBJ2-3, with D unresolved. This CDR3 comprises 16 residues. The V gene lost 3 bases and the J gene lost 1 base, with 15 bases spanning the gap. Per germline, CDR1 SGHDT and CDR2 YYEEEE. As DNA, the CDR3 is TGTGCCAGCAGCTCCCGGCGAGCGCGAGGCACAGATACGCAGTATTTT. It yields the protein CASSSRRARGTDTQYF. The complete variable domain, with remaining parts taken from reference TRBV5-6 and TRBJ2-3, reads DAGVTQSPTHLIKTRGQQVTLRCSPKSGHDTVSWYQQALGQGPQFIFQYYEEEERQRGNFPDRFSGHQFPNYSSELNVNALLLGDSALYLCASSSRRARGTDTQYFGPGTRLTVL.

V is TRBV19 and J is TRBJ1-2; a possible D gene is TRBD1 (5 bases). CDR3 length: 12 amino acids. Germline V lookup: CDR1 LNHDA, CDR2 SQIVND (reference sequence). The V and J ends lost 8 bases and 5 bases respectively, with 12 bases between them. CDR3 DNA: TGTGCCAGTGGGGGGTTTAATTATGGCTACACCTTC. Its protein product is CASGGFNYGYTF.

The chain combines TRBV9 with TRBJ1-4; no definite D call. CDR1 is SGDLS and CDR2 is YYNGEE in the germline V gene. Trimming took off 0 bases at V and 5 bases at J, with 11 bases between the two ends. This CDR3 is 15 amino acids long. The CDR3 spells CASSVGGNQNEKLFF. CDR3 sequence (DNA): TGTGCCAGCAGCGTAGGAGGGAACCAAAATGAAAAACTGTTTTTT.

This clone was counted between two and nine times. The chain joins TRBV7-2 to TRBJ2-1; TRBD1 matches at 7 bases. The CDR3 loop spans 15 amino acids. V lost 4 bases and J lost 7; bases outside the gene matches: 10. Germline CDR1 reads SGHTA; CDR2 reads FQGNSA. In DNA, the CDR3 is TGTGCCAGCAGCTCCAGCAGGGGGAGAACGAATGAGCAGTTCTTC. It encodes CASSSSRGRTNEQFF.

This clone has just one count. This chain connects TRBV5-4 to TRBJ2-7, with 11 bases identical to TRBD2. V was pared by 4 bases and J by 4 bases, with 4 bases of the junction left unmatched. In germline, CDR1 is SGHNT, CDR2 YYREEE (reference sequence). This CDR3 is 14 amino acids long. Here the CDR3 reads CASSKRLAGYEQYF. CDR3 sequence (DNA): TGTGCCAGCAGCAAGAGACTAGCGGGGTACGAGCAGTACTTC.

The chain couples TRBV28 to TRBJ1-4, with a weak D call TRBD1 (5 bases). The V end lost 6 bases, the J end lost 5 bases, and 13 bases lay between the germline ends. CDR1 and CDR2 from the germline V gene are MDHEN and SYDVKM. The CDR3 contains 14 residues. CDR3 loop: CASSAGGENEKLFF. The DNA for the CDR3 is TGTGCCAGCAGCGCCGGGGGGGAGAATGAAAAACTGTTTTTT.

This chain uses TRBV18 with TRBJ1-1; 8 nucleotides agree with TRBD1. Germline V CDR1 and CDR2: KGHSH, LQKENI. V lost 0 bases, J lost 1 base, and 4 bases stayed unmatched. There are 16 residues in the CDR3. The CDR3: CASSPPDRVANTEAFF. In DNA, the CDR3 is TGTGCCAGCTCACCACCGGACAGGGTCGCGAACACTGAAGCTTTCTTT.

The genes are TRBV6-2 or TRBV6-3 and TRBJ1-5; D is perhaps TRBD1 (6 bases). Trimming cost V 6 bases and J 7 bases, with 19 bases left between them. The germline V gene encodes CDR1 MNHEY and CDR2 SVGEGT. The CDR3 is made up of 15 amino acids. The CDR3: CASSPRQEVNQPQHF. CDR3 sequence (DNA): TGTGCCAGCAGCCCACGACAGGAGGTTAACCAGCCCCAGCATTTT.

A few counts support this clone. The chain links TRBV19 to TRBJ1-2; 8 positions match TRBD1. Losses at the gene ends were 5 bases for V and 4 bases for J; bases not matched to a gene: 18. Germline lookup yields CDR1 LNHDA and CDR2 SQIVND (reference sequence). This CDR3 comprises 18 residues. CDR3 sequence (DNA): TGTGCCAGTAGTTCGTCAGGGGGCTCGCGCACCCTAGGCTATGGCTACACCTTC. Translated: CASSSSGGSRTLGYGYTF.

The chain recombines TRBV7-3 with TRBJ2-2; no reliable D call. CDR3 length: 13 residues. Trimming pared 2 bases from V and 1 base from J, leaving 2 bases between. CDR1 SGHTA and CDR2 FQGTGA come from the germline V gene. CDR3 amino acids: CASSLLNTGELFF. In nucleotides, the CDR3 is TGTGCCAGCAGCTTACTGAACACCGGGGAGCTGTTTTTT.

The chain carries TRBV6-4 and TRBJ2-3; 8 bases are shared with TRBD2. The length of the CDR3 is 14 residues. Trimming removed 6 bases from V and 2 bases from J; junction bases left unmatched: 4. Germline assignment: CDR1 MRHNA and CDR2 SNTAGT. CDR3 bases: TGTGCCAGCAGGACTAGCGCCTCCACAGATACGCAGTATTTT. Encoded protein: CASRTSASTDTQYF.

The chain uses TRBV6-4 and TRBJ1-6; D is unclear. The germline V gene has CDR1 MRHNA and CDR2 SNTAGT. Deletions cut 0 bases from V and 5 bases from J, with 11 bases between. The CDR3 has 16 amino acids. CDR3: CASSDSPGRNNSPLHF. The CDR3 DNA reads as TGTGCCAGCAGTGACTCCCCCGGGAGGAATAATTCACCCCTCCACTTT.

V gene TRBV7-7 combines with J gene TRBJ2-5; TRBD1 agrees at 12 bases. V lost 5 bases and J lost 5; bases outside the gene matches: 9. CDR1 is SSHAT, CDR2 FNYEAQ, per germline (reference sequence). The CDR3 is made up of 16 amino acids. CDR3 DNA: TGTGCCAGCAGCCTCGGGACAGGGGGCGCGGTGGAGACCCAGTACTTC. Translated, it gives CASSLGTGGAVETQYF.

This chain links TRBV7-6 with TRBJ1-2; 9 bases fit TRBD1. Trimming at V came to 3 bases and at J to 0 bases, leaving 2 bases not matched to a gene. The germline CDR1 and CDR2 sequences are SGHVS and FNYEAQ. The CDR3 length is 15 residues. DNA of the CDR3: TGTGCCAGCAGCTTGGACAGGGGAGCTAACTATGGCTACACCTTC. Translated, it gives CASSLDRGANYGYTF. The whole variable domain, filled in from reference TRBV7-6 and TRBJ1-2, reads GAGVSQSPRYKVTKRGQDVALRCDPISGHVSLYWYRQALGQGPEFLTYFNYEAQQDKSGLPNDRFSAERPEGSISTLTIQRTEQRDSAMYRCASSLDRGANYGYTFGSGTRLTVV.

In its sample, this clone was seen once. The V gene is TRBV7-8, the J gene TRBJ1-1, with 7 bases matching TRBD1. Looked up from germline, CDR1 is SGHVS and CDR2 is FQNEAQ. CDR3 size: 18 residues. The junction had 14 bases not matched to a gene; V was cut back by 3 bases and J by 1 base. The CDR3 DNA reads TGTGCCAGCAGCTTTCATCGGGACAGTATCAAAACGAACACTGAAGCTTTCTTT. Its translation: CASSFHRDSIKTNTEAFF.

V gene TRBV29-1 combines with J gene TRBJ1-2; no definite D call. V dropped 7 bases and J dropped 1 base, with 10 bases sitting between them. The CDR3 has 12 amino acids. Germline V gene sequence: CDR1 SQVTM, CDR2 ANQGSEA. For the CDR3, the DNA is TGCAGCGGAGACGGGGATAACTATGGCTACACCTTC. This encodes CSGDGDNYGYTF.